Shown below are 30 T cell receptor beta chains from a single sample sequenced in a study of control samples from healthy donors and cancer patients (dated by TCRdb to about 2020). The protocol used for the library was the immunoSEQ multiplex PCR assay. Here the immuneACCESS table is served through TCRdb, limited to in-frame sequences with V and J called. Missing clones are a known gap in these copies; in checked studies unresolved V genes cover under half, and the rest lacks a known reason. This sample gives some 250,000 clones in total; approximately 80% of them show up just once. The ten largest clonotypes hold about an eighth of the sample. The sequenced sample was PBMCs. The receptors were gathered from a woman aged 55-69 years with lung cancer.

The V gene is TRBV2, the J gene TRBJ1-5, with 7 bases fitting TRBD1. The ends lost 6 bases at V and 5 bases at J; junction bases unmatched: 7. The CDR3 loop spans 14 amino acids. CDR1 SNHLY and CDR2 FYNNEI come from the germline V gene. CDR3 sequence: CASSTDREYQPQHF. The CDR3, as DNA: TGTGCCAGCAGCACCGACAGGGAATATCAGCCCCAGCATTTT. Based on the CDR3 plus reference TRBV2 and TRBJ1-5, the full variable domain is EPEVTQTPSHQVTQMGQEVILRCVPISNHLYFYWYRQILGQKVEFLVSFYNNEISEKSEIFDDQFSVERPDGSNFTLKIRSTKLEDSAMYFCASSTDREYQPQHFGDGTRLSIL.

The CDR3 DNA follows: TGTGCCAGCAGTTACTCTGGGACAGGGGGCGACGAGCAGTACTTC. As protein: CASSYSGTGGDEQYF. This sequence joins TRBV6-6 and TRBJ2-7; TRBD1 matches at 12 bases. Germline V gene lookup returns CDR1 MNHNY and CDR2 SVGAGI (reference sequence). V dropped 0 bases and J dropped 5; count of bases not matched to a gene: 2. This CDR3 has 15 amino acids.

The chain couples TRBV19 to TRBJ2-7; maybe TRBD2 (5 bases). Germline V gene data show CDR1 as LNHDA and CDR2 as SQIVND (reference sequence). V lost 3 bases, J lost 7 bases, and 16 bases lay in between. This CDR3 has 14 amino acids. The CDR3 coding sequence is TGTGCCAGTAGTATGGATCCAAACGAGCGGGAGCAGTACTTC. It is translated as CASSMDPNEREQYF.

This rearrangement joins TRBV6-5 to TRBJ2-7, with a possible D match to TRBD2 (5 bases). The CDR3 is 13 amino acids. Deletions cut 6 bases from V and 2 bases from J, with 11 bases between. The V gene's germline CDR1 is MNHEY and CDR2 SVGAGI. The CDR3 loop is CASSPIGAYEQYF. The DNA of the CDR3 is TGTGCCAGCAGCCCCATCGGGGCCTACGAGCAGTACTTC.

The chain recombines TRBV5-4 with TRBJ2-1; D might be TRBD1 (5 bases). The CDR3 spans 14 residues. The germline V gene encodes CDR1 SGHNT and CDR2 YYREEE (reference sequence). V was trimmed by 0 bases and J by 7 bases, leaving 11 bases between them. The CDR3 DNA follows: TGTGCCAGCAGCTTGGAGCCAGGGCGTAATGAGCAGTTCTTC. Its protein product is CASSLEPGRNEQFF. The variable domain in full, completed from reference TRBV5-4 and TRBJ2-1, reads ETGVTQSPTHLIKTRGQQVTLRCSSQSGHNTVSWYQQALGQGPQFIFQYYREEENGRGNFPPRFSGLQFPNYSSELNVNALELDDSALYLCASSLEPGRNEQFFGPGTRLTVL.

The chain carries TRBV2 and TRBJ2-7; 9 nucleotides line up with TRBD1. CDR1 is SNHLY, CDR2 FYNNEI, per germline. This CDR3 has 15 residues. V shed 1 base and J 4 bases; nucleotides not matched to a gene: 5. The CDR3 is CASSEEQGAFYEQYF. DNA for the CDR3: TGTGCCAGCAGTGAAGAACAGGGGGCTTTTTACGAGCAGTACTTC.

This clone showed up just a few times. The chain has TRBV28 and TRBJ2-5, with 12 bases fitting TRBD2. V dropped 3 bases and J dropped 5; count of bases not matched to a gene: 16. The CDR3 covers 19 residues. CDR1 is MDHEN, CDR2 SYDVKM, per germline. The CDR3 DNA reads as TGTGCCAGCAGTTTTGTGATGGCTAGCGGGAGGGCAACTGGGGAGACCCAGTACTTC. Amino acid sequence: CASSFVMASGRATGETQYF.

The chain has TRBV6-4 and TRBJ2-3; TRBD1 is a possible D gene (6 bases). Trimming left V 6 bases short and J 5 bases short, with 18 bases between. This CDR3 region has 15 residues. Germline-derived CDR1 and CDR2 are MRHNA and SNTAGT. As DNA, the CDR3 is TGTGCCAGCAGCCCCCGTGGGACATTTCGAGATACGCAGTATTTT. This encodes CASSPRGTFRDTQYF.

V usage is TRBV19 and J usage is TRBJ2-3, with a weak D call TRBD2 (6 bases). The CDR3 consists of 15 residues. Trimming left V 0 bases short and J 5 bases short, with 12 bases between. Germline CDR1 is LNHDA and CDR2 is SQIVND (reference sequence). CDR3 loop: CASSIDHRGRDTQYF. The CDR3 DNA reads TGTGCCAGTAGTATAGATCACCGGGGGAGAGATACGCAGTATTTT.

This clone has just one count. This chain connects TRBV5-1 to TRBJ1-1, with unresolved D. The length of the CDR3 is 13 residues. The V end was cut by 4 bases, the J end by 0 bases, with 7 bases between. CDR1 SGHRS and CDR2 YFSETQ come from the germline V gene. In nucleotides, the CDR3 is TGCGCCAGCAGCCTAAACATGAACACTGAAGCTTTCTTT. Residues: CASSLNMNTEAFF.

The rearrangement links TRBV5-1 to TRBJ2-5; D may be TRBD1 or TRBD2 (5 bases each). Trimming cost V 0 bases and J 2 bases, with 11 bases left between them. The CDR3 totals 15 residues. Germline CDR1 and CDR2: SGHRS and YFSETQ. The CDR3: CASSLAGTEQETQYF. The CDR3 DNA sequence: TGCGCCAGCAGCTTGGCCGGGACGGAGCAAGAGACCCAGTACTTC.

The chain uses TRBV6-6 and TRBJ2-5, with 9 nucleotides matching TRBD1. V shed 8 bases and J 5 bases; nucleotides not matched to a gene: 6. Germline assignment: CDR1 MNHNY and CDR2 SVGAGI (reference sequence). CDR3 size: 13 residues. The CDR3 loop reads CASWGTGKETQYF. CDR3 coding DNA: TGTGCCAGCTGGGGGACAGGGAAGGAGACCCAGTACTTC.

This CDR3 reads CASSERDRGLDEQYF. CDR3 coding DNA: TGTGCCAGCAGTGAACGGGACAGGGGGCTAGACGAGCAGTACTTC. J is TRBJ2-7 and V is TRBV2; 12 bases match TRBD1. This CDR3 has 15 amino acids. The J segment lost 5 bases and the V segment lost 2 bases, leaving 4 bases of the junction unmatched. Per the germline V gene, CDR1 is SNHLY and CDR2 is FYNNEI.

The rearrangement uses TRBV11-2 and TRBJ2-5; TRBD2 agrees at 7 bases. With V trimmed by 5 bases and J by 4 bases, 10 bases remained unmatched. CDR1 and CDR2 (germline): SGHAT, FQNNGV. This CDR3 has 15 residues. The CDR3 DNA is TGTGCCAGCAGCCTCCCGGGACTAAGGGCAGAGACCCAGTACTTC. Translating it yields CASSLPGLRAETQYF.

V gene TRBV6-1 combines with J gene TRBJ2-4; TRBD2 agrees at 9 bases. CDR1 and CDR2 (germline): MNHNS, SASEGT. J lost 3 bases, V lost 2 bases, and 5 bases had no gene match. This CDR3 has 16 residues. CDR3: CASSEIAGDFKNIQYF. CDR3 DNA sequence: TGTGCCAGCAGTGAAATAGCGGGGGACTTCAAAAACATTCAGTACTTC.

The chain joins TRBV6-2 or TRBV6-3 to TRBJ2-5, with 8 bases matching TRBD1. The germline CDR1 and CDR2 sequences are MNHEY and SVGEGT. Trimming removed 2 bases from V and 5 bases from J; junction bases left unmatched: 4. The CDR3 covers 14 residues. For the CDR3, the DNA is TGTGCCAGCAGTTACACAGGGGGTAGGGAGACCCAGTACTTC. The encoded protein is CASSYTGGRETQYF.

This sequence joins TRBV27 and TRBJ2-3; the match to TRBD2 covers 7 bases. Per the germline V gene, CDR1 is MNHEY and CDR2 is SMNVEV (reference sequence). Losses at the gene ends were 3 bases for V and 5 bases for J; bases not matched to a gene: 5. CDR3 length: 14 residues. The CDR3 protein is CASSLVGGGDTQYF. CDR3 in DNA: TGTGCCAGCAGTTTGGTTGGGGGGGGAGATACGCAGTATTTT.

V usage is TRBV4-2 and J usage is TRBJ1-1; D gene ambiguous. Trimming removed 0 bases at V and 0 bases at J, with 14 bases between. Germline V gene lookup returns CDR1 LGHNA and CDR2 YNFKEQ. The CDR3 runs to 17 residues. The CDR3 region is CASSQEEQIFMNTEAFF. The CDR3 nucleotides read TGTGCCAGCAGCCAAGAAGAACAGATATTCATGAACACTGAAGCTTTCTTT.

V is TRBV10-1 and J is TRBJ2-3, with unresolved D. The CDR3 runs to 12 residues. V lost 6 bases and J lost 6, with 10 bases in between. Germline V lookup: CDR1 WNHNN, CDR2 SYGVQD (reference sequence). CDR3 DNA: TGCGCCAGCAGCGCGATGTTGGATACGCAGTATTTT. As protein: CASSAMLDTQYF.

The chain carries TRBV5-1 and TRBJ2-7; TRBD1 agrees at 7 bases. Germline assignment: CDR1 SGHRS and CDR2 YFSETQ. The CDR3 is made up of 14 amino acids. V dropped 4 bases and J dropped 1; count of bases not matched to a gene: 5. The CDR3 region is CASSQPGQSYEQYF. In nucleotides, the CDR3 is TGCGCCAGCAGCCAACCGGGACAGTCCTACGAGCAGTACTTC.

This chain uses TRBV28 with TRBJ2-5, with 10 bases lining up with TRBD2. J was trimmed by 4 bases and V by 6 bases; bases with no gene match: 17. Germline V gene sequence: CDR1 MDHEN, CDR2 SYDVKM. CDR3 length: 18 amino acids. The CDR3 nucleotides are TGTGCCAGCAGGCCGACTCTAGCGGGAGAGCCGGGACGAGAGACCCAGTACTTC. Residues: CASRPTLAGEPGRETQYF.

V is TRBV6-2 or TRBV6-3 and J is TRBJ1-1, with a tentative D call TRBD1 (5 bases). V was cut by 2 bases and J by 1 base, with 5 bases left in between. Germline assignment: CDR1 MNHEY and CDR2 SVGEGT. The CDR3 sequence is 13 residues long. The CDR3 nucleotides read TGTGCCAGCAGTTACCAGGGGAACACTGAAGCTTTCTTT. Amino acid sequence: CASSYQGNTEAFF.

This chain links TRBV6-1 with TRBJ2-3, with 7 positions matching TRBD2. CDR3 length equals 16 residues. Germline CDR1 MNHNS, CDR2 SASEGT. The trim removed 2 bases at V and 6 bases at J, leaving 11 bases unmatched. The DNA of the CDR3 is TGTGCCAGCAGTGAATGGCGGGAGAGGAGTAGGGATACGCAGTATTTT. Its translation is CASSEWRERSRDTQYF.

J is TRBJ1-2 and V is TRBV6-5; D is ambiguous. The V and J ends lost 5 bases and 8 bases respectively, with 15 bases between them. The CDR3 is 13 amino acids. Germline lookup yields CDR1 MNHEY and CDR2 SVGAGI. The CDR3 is CASSTPPSRGYTF. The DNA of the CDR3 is TGTGCCAGCAGTACCCCTCCTTCTCGGGGCTACACCTTC.

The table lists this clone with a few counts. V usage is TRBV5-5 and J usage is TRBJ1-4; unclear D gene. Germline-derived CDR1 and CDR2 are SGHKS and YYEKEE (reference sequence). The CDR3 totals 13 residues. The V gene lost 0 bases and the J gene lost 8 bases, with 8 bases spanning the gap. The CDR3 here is CASSLVNGEKLFF. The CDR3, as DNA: TGTGCCAGCAGCTTGGTGAACGGCGAAAAACTGTTTTTT.

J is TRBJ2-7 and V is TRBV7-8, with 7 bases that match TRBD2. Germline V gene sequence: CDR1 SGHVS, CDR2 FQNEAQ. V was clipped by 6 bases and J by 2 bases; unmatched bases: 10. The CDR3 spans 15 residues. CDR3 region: CASSRSRDYAYEQYF. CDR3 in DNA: TGTGCCAGCAGTCGAAGCCGGGACTACGCCTACGAGCAGTACTTC.

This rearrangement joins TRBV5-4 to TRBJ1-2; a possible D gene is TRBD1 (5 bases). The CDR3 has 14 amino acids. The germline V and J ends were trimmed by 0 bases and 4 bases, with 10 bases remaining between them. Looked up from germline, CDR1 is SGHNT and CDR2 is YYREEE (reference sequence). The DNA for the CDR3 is TGTGCCAGCAGCTTGGGGGGCGTGGGCTATGGCTACACCTTC. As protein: CASSLGGVGYGYTF.

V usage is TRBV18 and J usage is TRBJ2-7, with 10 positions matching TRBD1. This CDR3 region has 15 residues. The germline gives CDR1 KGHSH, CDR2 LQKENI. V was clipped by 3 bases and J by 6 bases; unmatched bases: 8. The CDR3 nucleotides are TGTGCCAGCTCACCCCGGAGACAGGGGGCGGGCGAGCAGTACTTC. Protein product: CASSPRRQGAGEQYF.

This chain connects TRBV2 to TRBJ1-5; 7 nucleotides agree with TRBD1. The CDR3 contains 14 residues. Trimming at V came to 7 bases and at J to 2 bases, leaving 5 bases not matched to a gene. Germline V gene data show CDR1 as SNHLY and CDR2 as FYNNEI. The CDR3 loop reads CASTRDSRNQPQHF. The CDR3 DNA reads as TGTGCCAGCACACGGGACAGTCGCAATCAGCCCCAGCATTTT.

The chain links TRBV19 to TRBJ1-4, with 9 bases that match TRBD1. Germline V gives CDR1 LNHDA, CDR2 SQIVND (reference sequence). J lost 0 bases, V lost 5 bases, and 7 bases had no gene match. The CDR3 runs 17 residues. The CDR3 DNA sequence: TGTGCCAGTAGTCGGACAGGGGAACTAGCAACTAATGAAAAACTGTTTTTT. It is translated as CASSRTGELATNEKLFF.